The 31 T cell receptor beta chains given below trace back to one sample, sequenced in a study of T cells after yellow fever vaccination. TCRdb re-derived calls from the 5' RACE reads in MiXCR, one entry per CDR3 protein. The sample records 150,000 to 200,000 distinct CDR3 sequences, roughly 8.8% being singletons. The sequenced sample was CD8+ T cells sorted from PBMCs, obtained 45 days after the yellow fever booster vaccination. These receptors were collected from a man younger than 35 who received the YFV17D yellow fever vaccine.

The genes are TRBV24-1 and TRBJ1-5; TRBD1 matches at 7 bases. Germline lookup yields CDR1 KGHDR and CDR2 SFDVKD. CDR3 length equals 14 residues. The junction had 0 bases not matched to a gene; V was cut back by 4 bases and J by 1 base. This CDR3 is CATSEQGSNQPQHF. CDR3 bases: TGTGCCACCAGTGAACAGGGGAGCAATCAGCCCCAGCATTTT.

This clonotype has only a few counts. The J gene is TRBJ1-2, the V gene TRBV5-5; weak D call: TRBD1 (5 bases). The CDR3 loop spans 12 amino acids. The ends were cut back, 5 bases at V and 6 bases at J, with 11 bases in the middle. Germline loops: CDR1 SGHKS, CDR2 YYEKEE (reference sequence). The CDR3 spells CASRQESDGYTF. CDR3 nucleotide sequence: TGTGCCAGCAGACAGGAGTCTGATGGCTACACCTTC.

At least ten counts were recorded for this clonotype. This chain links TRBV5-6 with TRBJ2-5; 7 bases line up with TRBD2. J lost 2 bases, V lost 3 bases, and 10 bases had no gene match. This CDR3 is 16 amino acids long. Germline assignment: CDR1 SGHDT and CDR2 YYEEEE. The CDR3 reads CASSYDAGVSQETQYF. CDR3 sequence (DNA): TGTGCCAGCAGCTACGATGCGGGGGTATCTCAAGAGACCCAGTACTTC. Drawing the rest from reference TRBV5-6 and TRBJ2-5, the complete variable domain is DAGVTQSPTHLIKTRGQQVTLRCSPKSGHDTVSWYQQALGQGPQFIFQYYEEEERQRGNFPDRFSGHQFPNYSSELNVNALLLGDSALYLCASSYDAGVSQETQYFGPGTRLLVL.

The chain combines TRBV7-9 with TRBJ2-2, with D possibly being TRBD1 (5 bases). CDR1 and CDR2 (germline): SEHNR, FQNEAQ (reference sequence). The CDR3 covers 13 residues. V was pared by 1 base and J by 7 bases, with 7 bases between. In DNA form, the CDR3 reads TGTGCCAGCAGCTTAGAGGGGCTCGGGGAGCTGTTTTTT. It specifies CASSLEGLGELFF.

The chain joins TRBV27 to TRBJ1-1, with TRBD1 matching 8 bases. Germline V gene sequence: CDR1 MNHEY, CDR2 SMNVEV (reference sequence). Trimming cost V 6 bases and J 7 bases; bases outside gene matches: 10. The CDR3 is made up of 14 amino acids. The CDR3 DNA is TGTGCCAGCAGCCTCAGGGGGCGTCGGAATGAAGCTTTCTTT. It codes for CASSLRGRRNEAFF.

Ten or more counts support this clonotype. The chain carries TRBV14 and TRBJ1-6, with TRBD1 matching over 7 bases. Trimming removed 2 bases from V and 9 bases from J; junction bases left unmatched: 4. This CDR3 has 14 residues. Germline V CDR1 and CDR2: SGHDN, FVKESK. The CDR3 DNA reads TGTGCCAGCAGCCAACAGGGGGTTATTTCACCCCTCCACTTT. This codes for CASSQQGVISPLHF.

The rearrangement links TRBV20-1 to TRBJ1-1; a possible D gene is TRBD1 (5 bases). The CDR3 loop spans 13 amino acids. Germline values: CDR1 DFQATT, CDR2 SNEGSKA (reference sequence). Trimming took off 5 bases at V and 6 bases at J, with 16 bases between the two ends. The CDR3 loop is CSAPKVGDPEAFF. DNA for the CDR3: TGCAGTGCTCCCAAGGTCGGGGACCCTGAAGCTTTCTTT.

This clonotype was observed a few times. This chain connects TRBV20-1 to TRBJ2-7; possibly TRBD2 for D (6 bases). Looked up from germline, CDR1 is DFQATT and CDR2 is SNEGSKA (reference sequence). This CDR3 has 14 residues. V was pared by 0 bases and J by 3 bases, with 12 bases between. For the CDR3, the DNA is TGCAGTGCTAGAGATTCGGGGGTTAGCTACGAGCAGTACGTC. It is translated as CSARDSGVSYEQYV.

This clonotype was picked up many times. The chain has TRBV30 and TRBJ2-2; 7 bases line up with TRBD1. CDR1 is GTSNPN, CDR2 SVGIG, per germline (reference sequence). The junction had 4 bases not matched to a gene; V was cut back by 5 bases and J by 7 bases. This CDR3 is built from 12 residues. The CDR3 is CAWDRDNGELFF. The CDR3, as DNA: TGTGCCTGGGACAGGGATAACGGGGAGCTGTTTTTT. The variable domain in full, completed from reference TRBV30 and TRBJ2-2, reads SQTIHQWPATLVQPVGSPLSLECTVEGTSNPNLYWYRQAAGRGLQLLFYSVGIGQISSEVPQNLSASRPQDRQFILSSKKLLLSDSGFYLCAWDRDNGELFFGEGSRLTVL.

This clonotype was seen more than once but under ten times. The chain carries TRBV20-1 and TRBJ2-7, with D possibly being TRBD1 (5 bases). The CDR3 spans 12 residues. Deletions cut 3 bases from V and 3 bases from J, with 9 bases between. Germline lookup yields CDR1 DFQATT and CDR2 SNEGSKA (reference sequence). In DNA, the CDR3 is TGCAGTGCTAGTGGCAGGGACTACGAGCAGTACTTC. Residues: CSASGRDYEQYF.

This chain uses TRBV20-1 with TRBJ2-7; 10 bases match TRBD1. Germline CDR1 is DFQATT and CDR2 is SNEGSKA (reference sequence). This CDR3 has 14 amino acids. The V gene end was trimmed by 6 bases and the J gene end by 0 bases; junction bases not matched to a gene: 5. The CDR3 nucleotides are TGCAGTGCAGAGGACAGGGGGAGCTCCTACGAGCAGTACGTC. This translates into CSAEDRGSSYEQYV.

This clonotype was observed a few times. As DNA, the CDR3 is TGCGCCAGCAGCACAAACGCGGGCACCGGGGAGCTGTTTTTT. Translated, it gives CASSTNAGTGELFF. V and J are TRBV5-1 and TRBJ2-2; possibly TRBD2 for D (5 bases). Germline V CDR1 and CDR2: SGHRS, YFSETQ. The germline V and J ends were trimmed by 4 bases and 4 bases, with 11 bases remaining between them. The CDR3 extends over 14 amino acids. The variable domain in full, completed from reference TRBV5-1 and TRBJ2-2, reads KAGVTQTPRYLIKTRGQQVTLSCSPISGHRSVSWYQQTPGQGLQFLFEYFSETQRNKGNFPGRFSGRQFSNSRSEMNVSTLELGDSALYLCASSTNAGTGELFFGEGSRLTVL.

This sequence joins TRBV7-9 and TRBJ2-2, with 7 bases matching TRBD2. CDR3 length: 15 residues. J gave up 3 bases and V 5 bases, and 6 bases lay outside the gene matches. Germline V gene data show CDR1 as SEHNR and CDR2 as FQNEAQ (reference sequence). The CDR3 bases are TGTGCCAGCAGCCGTCGGGGGGAAGACACCGGGGAGCTGTTTTTT. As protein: CASSRRGEDTGELFF.

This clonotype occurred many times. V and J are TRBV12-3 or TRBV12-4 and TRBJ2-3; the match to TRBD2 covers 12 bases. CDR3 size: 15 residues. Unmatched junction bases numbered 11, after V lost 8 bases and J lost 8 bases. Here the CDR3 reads CASGQLAGGAGTQYF. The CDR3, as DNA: TGTGCCAGCGGTCAACTAGCGGGGGGTGCAGGTACGCAGTATTTT.

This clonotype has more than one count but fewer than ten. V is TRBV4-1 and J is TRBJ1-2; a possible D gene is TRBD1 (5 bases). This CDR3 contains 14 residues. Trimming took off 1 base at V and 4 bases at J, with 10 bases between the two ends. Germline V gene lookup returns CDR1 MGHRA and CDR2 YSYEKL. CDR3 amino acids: CASSQGKGTYGYTF. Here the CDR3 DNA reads TGCGCCAGCAGCCAAGGGAAGGGGACCTATGGCTACACCTTC.

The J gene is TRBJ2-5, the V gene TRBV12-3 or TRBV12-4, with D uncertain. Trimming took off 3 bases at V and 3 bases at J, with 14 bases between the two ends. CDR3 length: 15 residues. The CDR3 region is CASSLIGLGKETQYF. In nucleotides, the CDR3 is TGTGCCAGCAGTTTGATTGGGTTAGGTAAAGAGACCCAGTACTTC.

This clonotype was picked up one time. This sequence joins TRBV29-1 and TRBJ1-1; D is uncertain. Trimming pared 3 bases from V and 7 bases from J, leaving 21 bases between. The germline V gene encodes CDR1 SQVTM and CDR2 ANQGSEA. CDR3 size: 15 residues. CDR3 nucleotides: TGCAGCGTTGATCTGACCGCCTCTGCTCATCTTGAAGCTTTCTTT. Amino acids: CSVDLTASAHLEAFF.

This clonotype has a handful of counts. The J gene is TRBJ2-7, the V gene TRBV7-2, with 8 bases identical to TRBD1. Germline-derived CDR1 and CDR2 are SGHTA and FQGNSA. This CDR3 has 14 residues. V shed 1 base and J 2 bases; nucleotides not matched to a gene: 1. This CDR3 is CASSLGTGTYEQYF. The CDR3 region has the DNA TGTGCCAGCAGCTTAGGGACAGGGACCTACGAGCAGTACTTC.

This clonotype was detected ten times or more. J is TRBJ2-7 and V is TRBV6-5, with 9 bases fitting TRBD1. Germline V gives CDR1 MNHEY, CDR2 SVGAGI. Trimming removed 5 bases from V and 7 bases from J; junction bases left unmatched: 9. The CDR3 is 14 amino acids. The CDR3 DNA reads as TGTGCCAGCAGTCCGGGACAGGGAGTGGGAGAGCAGTACGTC. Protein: CASSPGQGVGEQYV.

CDR3 residues: CASSQDRGGASDTQYF. The CDR3, as DNA: TGTGCCAGCAGCCAAGATCGTGGGGGGGCCAGCGATACGCAGTATTTT. This rearrangement joins TRBV4-2 to TRBJ2-3; weak D call: TRBD2 (7 bases). This CDR3 is 16 amino acids long. V shed 0 bases and J shed 6 bases, with 16 bases lying between them. Germline V lookup: CDR1 LGHNA, CDR2 YNFKEQ.

The CDR3 sequence: CASSDSGASYEQYF. The CDR3 DNA is TGTGCCAGCAGCGATAGCGGGGCTTCCTACGAGCAGTACTTC. The chain uses TRBV12-3 or TRBV12-4 and TRBJ2-7, with TRBD2 matching over 8 bases. This CDR3 has 14 amino acids. The V segment lost 6 bases and the J segment 1 base; nucleotides outside the gene matches: 5.

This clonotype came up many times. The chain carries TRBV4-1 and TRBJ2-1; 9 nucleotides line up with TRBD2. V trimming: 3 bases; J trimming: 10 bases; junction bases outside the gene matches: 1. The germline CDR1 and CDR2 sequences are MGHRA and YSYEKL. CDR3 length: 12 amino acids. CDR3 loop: CASSHTSGEQFF. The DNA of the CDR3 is TGCGCCAGCAGCCACACTAGCGGGGAGCAGTTCTTC.

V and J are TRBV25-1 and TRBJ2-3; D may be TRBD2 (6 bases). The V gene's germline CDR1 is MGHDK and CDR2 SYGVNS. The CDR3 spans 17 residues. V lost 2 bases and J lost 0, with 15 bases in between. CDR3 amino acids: CASSELPSEHSTDTQYF. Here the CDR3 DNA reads TGTGCCAGCAGTGAACTGCCTAGCGAGCATAGCACAGATACGCAGTATTTT.

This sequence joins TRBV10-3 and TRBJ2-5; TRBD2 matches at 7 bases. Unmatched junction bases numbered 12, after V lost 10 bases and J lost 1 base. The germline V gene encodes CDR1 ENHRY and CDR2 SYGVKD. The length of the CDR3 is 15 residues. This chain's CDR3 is CATNPREDGQETQYF. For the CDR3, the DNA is TGTGCCACGAACCCTCGGGAGGACGGCCAAGAGACCCAGTACTTC.

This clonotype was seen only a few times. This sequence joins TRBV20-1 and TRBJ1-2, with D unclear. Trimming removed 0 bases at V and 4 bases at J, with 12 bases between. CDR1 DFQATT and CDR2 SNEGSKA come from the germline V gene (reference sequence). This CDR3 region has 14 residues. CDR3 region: CSARERGTLYGYTF. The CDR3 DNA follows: TGCAGTGCTAGAGAGCGGGGAACGCTCTATGGCTACACCTTC.

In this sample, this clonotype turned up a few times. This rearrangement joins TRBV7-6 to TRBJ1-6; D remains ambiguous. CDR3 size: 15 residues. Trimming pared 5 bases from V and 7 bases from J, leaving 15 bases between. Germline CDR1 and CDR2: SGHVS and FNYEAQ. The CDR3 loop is CASSASGSENSPLHF. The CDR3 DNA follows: TGTGCCAGCAGCGCCTCGGGCAGCGAGAATTCACCCCTCCACTTT.

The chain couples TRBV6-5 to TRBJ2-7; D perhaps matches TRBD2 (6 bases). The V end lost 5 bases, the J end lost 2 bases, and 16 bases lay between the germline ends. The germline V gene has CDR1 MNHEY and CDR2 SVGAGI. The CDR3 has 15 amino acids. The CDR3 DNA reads TGTGCCAGCAGTGGTGGAGGGGCCGAACCCTACGAGCAGTACTTC. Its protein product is CASSGGGAEPYEQYF.

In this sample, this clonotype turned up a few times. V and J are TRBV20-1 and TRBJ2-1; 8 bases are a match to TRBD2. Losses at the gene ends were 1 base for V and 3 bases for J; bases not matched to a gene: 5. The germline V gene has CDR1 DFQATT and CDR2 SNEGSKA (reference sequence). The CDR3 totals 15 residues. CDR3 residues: CSARVWRGDYNEQFF. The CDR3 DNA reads TGCAGTGCTAGAGTCTGGCGGGGGGACTACAATGAGCAGTTCTTC.

CDR3 sequence: CASSSPGQSDTF. For the CDR3, the DNA is TGTGCCAGCAGCTCACCGGGACAATCTGACACCTTC. This chain joins TRBV7-9 and TRBJ1-2; D is possibly TRBD1 (6 bases). The CDR3 is 12 residues long. Germline V gives CDR1 SEHNR, CDR2 FQNEAQ (reference sequence). Trimming left V 4 bases short and J 12 bases short, with 15 bases between.

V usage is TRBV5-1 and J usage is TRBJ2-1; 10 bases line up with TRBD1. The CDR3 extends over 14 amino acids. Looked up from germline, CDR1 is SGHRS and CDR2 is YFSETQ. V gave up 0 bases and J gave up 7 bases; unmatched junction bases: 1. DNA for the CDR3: TGCGCCAGCAGCTTGGGACAGGGGGCGAATGAGCAGTTCTTC. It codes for CASSLGQGANEQFF.

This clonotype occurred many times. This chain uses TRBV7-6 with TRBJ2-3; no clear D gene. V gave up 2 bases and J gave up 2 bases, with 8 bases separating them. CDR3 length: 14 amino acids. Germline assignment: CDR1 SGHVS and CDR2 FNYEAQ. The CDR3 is CASSLIPTTDTQYF. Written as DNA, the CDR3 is TGTGCCAGCAGCTTAATCCCGACCACAGATACGCAGTATTTT.